This T cell receptor beta chain came from a study of T cell responses to AZD1222 COVID-19 vaccine. Findings of the study overall: Regions 160-218 and 743-854 dominated among vaccine-associated CD4 TCRs spanning spike. Vaccination with two AZD1222 doses was followed by a rise in Spike-specific TCR breadth and depth. There were repertoire samples only from the period after the peak T cell response. At study baseline, merely a handful of AZD1222 recipients were seropositive.

The CDR3 totals 14 residues. The germline CDR1 and CDR2 sequences are MDHEN and SYDVKM. Germline trimming cut 7 bases from V and 3 bases from J; bases unmatched to any gene: 6. The assay was immunoSEQ multiplex PCR, and TCRdb's table has in-frame clones only and misses some. The sample lists under 140,000 clones, around 85% occurring once. Worth noting for this clone: What it binds is unknown.

The chain joins TRBV28 to TRBJ1-2; 9 bases map to TRBD1. The sequencing here drew on peripheral blood, taken on day 0 of AZD1222 vaccination. This TCR was recovered from an adult in good health. The CDR3 is CASTKGDRDYGYTF. CDR3 nucleotides: TGTGCCAGCACCAAAGGGGACAGGGACTATGGCTACACCTTC.